Given below is one TCR beta chain in context. Its recognized antigen is unknown. Base quality data are lacking; no much larger clone is found one base away. High-throughput TCR beta sequencing profiled peripheral blood CD8+ and CD4+ T cells from healthy donors, Susac syndrome patients and multiple sclerosis patients. The multiple sclerosis controls were treatment-naive patients whose relapsing-remitting disease, either stable or active, fulfilled the revised McDonald criteria. CD8+ TEMRA cells were enriched by FACS, while bulk CD8+ and CD4+ T cells were purified by magnetic negative isolation. Blood was collected in EDTA tubes and processed within 24 hours, with PBMCs isolated through density gradient centrifugation. PBMCs intended for TCR sequencing were frozen in liquid nitrogen and were later thawed in a 37 degrees C water bath. The sorted or isolated CD4+, CD8+ and CD8+ TEMRA cells had a purity of 90% or higher.

The sample comes from a study of CD8 T cells in Susac syndrome (dated by TCRdb to between 2019 and 2020). Background on the whole study: The study used repertoire sequencing to test whether antigen drove CD8+ T cell activation and differentiation in Susac syndrome. Overall results and qualifications from the work: The TCR sequencing and HLA analysis was acknowledged to have included a relatively small number of individuals.

RNA was extracted with the RNeasy kit and roughly 0.5 to 1 ug was reverse transcribed using random hexamers. TCR beta CDR3 regions were amplified with the immunoSEQ multiplex PCR assay covering 54 Vbeta and 13 Jbeta segments. To correct PCR amplification bias, a synthetic template baseline was used for both primer optimization and computational correction. In the paper's pipeline: Reads were annotated to V, D and J genes per IMGT and analyzed with immunoSEQ Analyzer, keeping only productive sequences. Clonality was computed as one minus Shannon entropy normalized by log2 of the number of productive unique sequences. For each patient and control, public and private clones were evaluated among the 100 most prevalent clones. Clones were defined as Susac-specific if absent from the healthy and MS cohorts, from 1052 published viral clones and from other ImmuneACCESS disease sequences. Using fastp at Q25 and MiXCR, TCRdb reprocessed the public reads and kept productive beta chains. Duplicate CDR3 protein sequences are folded into a single record with the most common DNA and genes. TCRdb's processing, not the authors', yielded these V and J calls. Present in this sample are 200,000 to 250,000 distinct CDR3 sequences, 95% of which were seen just once. Clones ranked in the top ten supply 0.07% to 0.095% of the sample.

From a lookup of the germline V gene (reference sequence), CDR1 and CDR2 are LNHDA and SQIVND. At the junction V is shortened by 6 bases and J by 4 bases, with 15 bases in between. The CDR3 spans 14 residues, from the cysteine through the phenylalanine. Just the 42-base CDR3 DNA is kept, in frame starting at base 1. The clonotype was recovered from a human donor with multiple sclerosis. The chain joins TRBV19 to TRBJ1-2; possibly the D gene is TRBD1, per 5 matching bases. The specimen sequenced was CD4+ T cells from PBMCs. The CDR3: CASRMDTSGYGYTF. DNA sequence: TGTGCCAGTAGGATGGACACCTCAGGCTATGGCTACACCTTC.